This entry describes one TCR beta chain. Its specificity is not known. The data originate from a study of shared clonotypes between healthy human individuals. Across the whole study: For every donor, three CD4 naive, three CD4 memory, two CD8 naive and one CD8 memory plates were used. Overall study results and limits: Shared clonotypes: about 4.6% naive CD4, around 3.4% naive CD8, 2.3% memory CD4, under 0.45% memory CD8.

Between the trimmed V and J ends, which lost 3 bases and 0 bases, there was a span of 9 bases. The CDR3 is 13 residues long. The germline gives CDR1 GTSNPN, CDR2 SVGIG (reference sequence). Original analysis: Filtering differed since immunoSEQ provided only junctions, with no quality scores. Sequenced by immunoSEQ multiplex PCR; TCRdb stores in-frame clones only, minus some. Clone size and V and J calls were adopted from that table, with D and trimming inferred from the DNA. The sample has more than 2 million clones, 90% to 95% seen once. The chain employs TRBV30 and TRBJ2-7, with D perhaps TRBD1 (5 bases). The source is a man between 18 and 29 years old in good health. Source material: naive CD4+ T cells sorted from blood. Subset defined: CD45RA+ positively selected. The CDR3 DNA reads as TGTGCCTGGAGAAAGGGGCCCTCCTACGAGCAGTACTTC. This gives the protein CAWRKGPSYEQYF.